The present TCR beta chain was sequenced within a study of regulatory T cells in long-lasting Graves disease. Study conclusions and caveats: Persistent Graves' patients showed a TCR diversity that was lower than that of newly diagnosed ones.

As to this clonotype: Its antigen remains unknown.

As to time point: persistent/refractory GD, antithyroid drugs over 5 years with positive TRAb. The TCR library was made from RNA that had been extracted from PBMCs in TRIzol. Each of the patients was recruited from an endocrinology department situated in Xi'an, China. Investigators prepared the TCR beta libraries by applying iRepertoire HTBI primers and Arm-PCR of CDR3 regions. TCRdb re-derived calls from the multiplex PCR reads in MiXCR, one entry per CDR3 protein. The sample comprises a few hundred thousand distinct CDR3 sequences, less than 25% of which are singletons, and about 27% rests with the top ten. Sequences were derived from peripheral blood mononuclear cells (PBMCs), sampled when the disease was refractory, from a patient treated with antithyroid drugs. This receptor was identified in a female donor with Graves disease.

CDR3: CASSLIQRFSGNTIYF. The DNA of the CDR3 is TGTGCCAGCAGCTTAATCCAGCGATTCTCTGGAAACACCATATATTTT. The V gene is TRBV7-8, the J gene TRBJ1-3; D unresolved. The germline CDR1 and CDR2 sequences are SGHVS and FQNEAQ. V was shortened by 2 bases and J by 0 bases, with 11 bases between the two germline ends. The CDR3 is made up of 16 amino acids.